The next 19 T cell receptor beta chains were all read from a single sample in a study of blood T cell repertoires in COVID-19. Produced via immunoSEQ multiplex PCR; TCRdb's table is partial and in-frame only. Of 350,000 or so clones in the sample, under 95% were seen once. Sequenced input: PBMCs or T cells enriched from blood (not recorded which). Receptors originate from a woman in her twenties or thirties who had recovered from COVID-19.

The chain uses TRBV3-1 (or the pseudogene TRBV3-2) and TRBJ2-1; 13 nucleotides agree with TRBD2. This CDR3 is built from 16 residues. The junction had 9 bases not matched to a gene; V was cut back by 4 bases and J by 9 bases. Looked up from germline, CDR1 is LGHDT and CDR2 is YNNKEL (reference sequence). The CDR3 here is CASSPLLAGGFGEQFF. As DNA, the CDR3 is TGTGCCAGCAGCCCTTTACTAGCGGGGGGGTTTGGTGAGCAGTTCTTC.

CDR3 coding DNA: TGTGCCAGCAGTTGGGACAGGGTTACCGGGGAGCTGTTTTTT. Residues: CASSWDRVTGELFF. The genes are TRBV6-5 and TRBJ2-2; 9 bases map to TRBD1. CDR3 length: 14 amino acids. Germline-derived CDR1 and CDR2 are MNHEY and SVGAGI. The ends lost 4 bases at V and 5 bases at J; junction bases unmatched: 2.

The chain is built from TRBV11-3 and TRBJ1-1; 7 nucleotides align to TRBD1. CDR3 length equals 15 residues. Germline V gene data show CDR1 as SGHNT and CDR2 as YENEEA. J was trimmed by 5 bases and V by 0 bases; bases with no gene match: 6. The CDR3 is CASSLDRNRGTEAFF. In DNA form, the CDR3 reads TGTGCCAGCAGCTTAGATCGGAACAGGGGTACTGAAGCTTTCTTT.

The V gene is TRBV6-5, the J gene TRBJ2-2, with D uncertain. The ends were cut back, 6 bases at V and 4 bases at J, with 12 bases in the middle. CDR3 size: 14 residues. Germline loops: CDR1 MNHEY, CDR2 SVGAGI. CDR3 residues: CASRTEVATGELFF. The CDR3 nucleotides are TGTGCCAGCAGAACCGAAGTAGCCACCGGGGAGCTGTTTTTT.

The J gene is TRBJ2-7, the V gene TRBV5-4, with D perhaps matching TRBD1 (5 bases). Trimming cost V 1 base and J 5 bases, with 10 bases left between them. The CDR3 totals 13 residues. Germline CDR1 SGHNT, CDR2 YYREEE (reference sequence). CDR3 coding DNA: TGTGCCAGCAGCTTGTATAGGGGCCACGAGCAGTACTTC. Its protein is CASSLYRGHEQYF.

The rearrangement uses TRBV6-6 and TRBJ1-1; TRBD1 is a possible D gene (6 bases). The CDR3 is 12 residues long. Germline CDR1 reads MNHNY; CDR2 reads SVGAGI (reference sequence). V was shortened by 6 bases and J by 7 bases, with 12 bases between the two germline ends. The CDR3 nucleotides are TGTGCCAGCAGACAAGGACAGAATGAAGCTTTCTTT. Encoded protein: CASRQGQNEAFF.

The V gene is TRBV12-3 or TRBV12-4, the J gene TRBJ1-2; tentative D call: TRBD1 (5 bases). This CDR3 comprises 13 residues. V was trimmed by 3 bases and J by 6 bases, leaving 11 bases between them. Written as DNA, the CDR3 is TGTGCCAGCAGTTTCAGGGTTGAGAATGGCTACACCTTC. Its translation is CASSFRVENGYTF.

This CDR3 reads CASSFRQAGGTYEQYF. The CDR3 DNA sequence: TGTGCCAGCAGTTTCAGACAGGCGGGGGGCACCTACGAGCAGTACTTC. This rearrangement joins TRBV6-2 or TRBV6-3 to TRBJ2-7; 8 bases are shared with TRBD2. Germline V CDR1 and CDR2: MNHEY, SVGEGT. This CDR3 region has 16 residues. The V and J ends lost 4 bases and 2 bases, in that order; junction bases with no gene match: 10.

The chain couples TRBV7-2 to TRBJ2-5, with 11 bases matching TRBD2. CDR3 length equals 14 residues. Germline assignment: CDR1 SGHTA and CDR2 FQGNSA. V gave up 5 bases and J gave up 3 bases; unmatched junction bases: 2. The CDR3, as DNA: TGTGCCAGCAGCGTGGGACTAGCGGAAGAGACCCAGTACTTC. Translation: CASSVGLAEETQYF. The full variable domain, with the rest looked up from reference TRBV7-2 and TRBJ2-5, is GAGVSQSPSNKVTEKGKDVELRCDPISGHTALYWYRQSLGQGLEFLIYFQGNSAPDKSGLPSDRFSAERTGGSVSTLTIQRTQQEDSAVYLCASSVGLAEETQYFGPGTRLLVL.

This chain connects TRBV18 to TRBJ2-2; 10 bases agree with TRBD1. V gave up 3 bases and J gave up 1 base; unmatched junction bases: 2. The CDR3 runs 16 residues. From germline, CDR1 is KGHSH and CDR2 LQKENI. The CDR3 DNA sequence: TGTGCCAGCTCACCGGGGGACAGGGGGAACACCGGGGAGCTGTTTTTT. It codes for CASSPGDRGNTGELFF.

The rearrangement joins TRBV23-1 to TRBJ2-7, with 7 positions matching TRBD1. TRBV23-1 is recorded as an ORF, its role being uncertain. This CDR3 is 16 amino acids long. The V and J ends lost 0 bases and 6 bases, in that order; junction bases with no gene match: 11. CDR3 bases: TGCGCCAGCAGTCAATCGGCCCGGAGACAGGGACGCGAGCAGTACTTC. Translation gives CASSQSARRQGREQYF.

The rearrangement joins TRBV27 to TRBJ2-5, with TRBD2 identical over 14 bases. Germline lookup yields CDR1 MNHEY and CDR2 SMNVEV (reference sequence). Unmatched junction bases numbered 8, after V lost 6 bases and J lost 5 bases. The CDR3 sequence is 16 residues long. CDR3 coding DNA: TGTGCCAGCAGAGGCGGACTAGCGGGAGGCTGGGAGACCCAGTACTTC. This translates into CASRGGLAGGWETQYF.

This clone has only one observation. The chain combines TRBV7-8 with TRBJ1-2, with D uncertain. This CDR3 has 14 amino acids. V was clipped by 1 base and J by 0 bases, with 6 bases between them. Germline V CDR1 and CDR2: SGHVS, FQNEAQ. The CDR3 DNA is TGTGCCAGCAGCTTAGGTCCAACTAACTATGGCTACACCTTC. It yields the protein CASSLGPTNYGYTF.

This chain joins TRBV3-1 (or the pseudogene TRBV3-2) and TRBJ1-3; D is ambiguous. V gave up 0 bases and J gave up 0 bases, with 6 bases separating them. This CDR3 region has 15 residues. Germline CDR1 reads LGHDT; CDR2 reads YNNKEL (reference sequence). DNA for the CDR3: TGTGCCAGCAGCCAAGATACGAGCTCTGGAAACACCATATATTTT. Protein sequence: CASSQDTSSGNTIYF.

The chain recombines TRBV14 with TRBJ1-1, with D unclear. This CDR3 has 13 residues. In germline, CDR1 is SGHDN, CDR2 FVKESK. Trimming took off 4 bases at V and 1 base at J, with 7 bases between the two ends. CDR3 amino acids: CASSPQQNTEAFF. The CDR3 DNA reads as TGTGCCAGCAGCCCACAGCAGAACACTGAAGCTTTCTTT.

The V call is TRBV19, the J call TRBJ1-1; TRBD1 might be the D (6 bases). Germline CDR1 is LNHDA and CDR2 is SQIVND (reference sequence). The V end was cut by 7 bases, the J end by 0 bases, with 12 bases between. This CDR3 has 14 residues. This CDR3 reads CASTLGTLNTEAFF. The CDR3 DNA is TGTGCCAGTACTCTCGGGACATTGAACACTGAAGCTTTCTTT.

This CDR3 is CASSFTTDSYGYTF. Here the CDR3 DNA reads TGTGCCAGCAGCTTTACGACAGACTCCTATGGCTACACCTTC. This sequence joins TRBV9 and TRBJ1-2, with D tentatively TRBD1 (5 bases). CDR1 and CDR2 from the germline V gene are SGDLS and YYNGEE. This CDR3 is 14 amino acids long. Trimming took 4 bases from V and 4 from J, leaving 14 bases between them. Together with reference TRBV9 and TRBJ1-2, the CDR3 gives the full variable domain: DSGVTQTPKHLITATGQRVTLRCSPRSGDLSVYWYQQSLDQGLQFLIQYYNGEERAKGNILERFSAQQFPDLHSELNLSSLELGDSALYFCASSFTTDSYGYTFGSGTRLTVV.

This chain uses TRBV18 with TRBJ1-4; D gene unclear. The V gene lost 0 bases and the J gene lost 8 bases, with 16 bases spanning the gap. Germline V gives CDR1 KGHSH, CDR2 LQKENI. The CDR3 has 16 amino acids. CDR3 protein: CASSPPGVGQDEKLFF. Here the CDR3 DNA reads TGTGCCAGCTCACCACCCGGAGTCGGTCAAGACGAAAAACTGTTTTTT.

This sequence joins TRBV16 and TRBJ1-5; a possible D gene is TRBD1 (6 bases). Germline V gene sequence: CDR1 KGHSY, CDR2 FQNENV. The CDR3 consists of 14 residues. Trimming left V 4 bases short and J 4 bases short, with 11 bases between. The CDR3 loop is CASSRGQRNQPQHF. The CDR3 nucleotides are TGTGCCAGCAGCCGAGGACAGAGAAATCAGCCCCAGCATTTT.